This TCR beta chain was captured by sequencing in a study of blood T cell repertoires in COVID-19. This clone came up a few times. The germline V gene encodes CDR1 MNHEY and CDR2 SMNVEV (reference sequence). This CDR3 contains 15 residues. V gave up 6 bases and J gave up 2 bases; unmatched junction bases: 9. Libraries were prepared by immunoSEQ multiplex PCR; TCRdb keeps only in-frame clonotypes and omits some of them. Of tens of thousands of clones in the sample, about 81% were seen once. The chain links TRBV27 to TRBJ2-7, with 8 positions matching TRBD1. Sequencing was done on a sample of peripheral blood. The clonotype was recovered from a human donor in a cohort sampled during active COVID-19. The CDR3: CASSLLGTGPYEQYF. In DNA form, the CDR3 reads TGTGCCAGCAGCCTCCTGGGGACAGGACCCTACGAGCAGTACTTC.